This TCR beta chain was documented in a study of healthy donors' naive CD4 and CD8 T cells. General study results and limits: Alpha and beta chains were sequenced in bulk without pairing. Most V and J genes were reportedly biased between naive CD4+ and CD8+ cells.

Details on this clonotype: The antigen is undetermined.

The CDR3 has 12 amino acids. Per the germline V gene, CDR1 is SGHDT and CDR2 is YYEEEE. Starting from about 0.55 ug of total RNA, TCR libraries were made with linear amplification. Each CDR3 protein is one row after TCRdb ran MiXCR on the reads. The repertoire holds some 190,000 distinct CDR3 sequences, with about 70% as singletons. Sample: naive CD4+ and CD8+ T cells sorted from blood, pooled from several donors. This receptor was identified in a pool of human donors in good health; the sample pools cells from several healthy donors. V and J are TRBV5-6 and TRBJ2-7; D gene ambiguous. The DNA end is more similar to TRBJ2-1, so the J call may be wrong. This chain's CDR3 is CASRYRADEQFF. CDR3 nucleotides: TGTGCCAGCAGGTACCGGGCGGATGAGCAGTTCTTC.